One sample yielded the 10 T cell receptor beta chains listed below, sequenced in a study of human T cells and chemical hapten exposure. The time point was: patch test 1, 2 weeks after DPC sensitization. The treatment: therapeutic diphenylcyclopropenone sensitization with weekly scalp DPC. TCRdb itself ran the RACE reads through MiXCR, one entry per CDR3 protein. The repertoire has about 80,000 distinct CDR3 sequences, under 13% of them found once; the top ten carry 1.4%. This sample comprised whole blood, obtained in connection with sensitization to the hapten diphenylcyclopropenone (DPC). The receptors derive from a woman in her forties or fifties with alopecia areata. Some clones in this sample may be carry-over from other donors' samples.

A few counts support this clonotype. The V gene is TRBV7-6, the J gene TRBJ2-2; 9 bases match TRBD2. CDR1 SGHVS and CDR2 FNYEAQ come from the germline V gene. The CDR3 spans 16 residues. V gave up 1 base and J gave up 7 bases; unmatched junction bases: 7. CDR3 in amino acids: CASSLVIAGANGELFF. The CDR3 coding sequence is TGTGCCAGCAGCTTAGTCATAGCGGGAGCGAACGGGGAGCTGTTTTTT.

This clonotype occurred many times. The gene calls are TRBV12-3 or TRBV12-4 and TRBJ1-5; D possibly corresponds to TRBD1 (6 bases). The ends were cut back, 0 bases at V and 0 bases at J, with 15 bases in the middle. The length of the CDR3 is 18 residues. The CDR3 DNA sequence: TGTGCCAGCAGTTTAGCAGGGGGATCCTCTGCTAGCAATCAGCCCCAGCATTTT. Protein: CASSLAGGSSASNQPQHF.

This clonotype showed up just a few times. Written as DNA, the CDR3 is TGTGCCAGTAGTATCATACAGGGAGGCGGCAATCAGCCCCAGCATTTT. It specifies CASSIIQGGGNQPQHF. V usage is TRBV19 and J usage is TRBJ1-5; maybe TRBD1 (6 bases). There are 16 residues in the CDR3. Germline CDR1 LNHDA, CDR2 SQIVND (reference sequence). V lost 3 bases and J lost 2, with 14 bases in between.

This clonotype came up many times. This chain links TRBV21-1 with TRBJ1-1; the DNA was not used to check the table's D call, TRBD1. TRBV21-1 has pseudogene status. This CDR3 has 14 residues. CDR3 nucleotide sequence: TGTGCCAGCAGCAAAGAGGGGGCAGGCACTGAAGCTTTCTTT. Protein: CASSKEGAGTEAFF.

The chain joins TRBV12-3 or TRBV12-4 to TRBJ1-1; the match to TRBD1 covers 7 bases. There are 15 residues in the CDR3. Losses at the gene ends were 6 bases for V and 1 base for J; bases not matched to a gene: 8. CDR3 sequence: CASRGTALANTEAFF. In DNA form, the CDR3 reads TGTGCCAGCAGGGGGACAGCTTTAGCGAACACTGAAGCTTTCTTT.

V and J are TRBV6-2 or TRBV6-3 and TRBJ2-2, with TRBD1 matching over 9 bases. Germline V gene data show CDR1 as MNHEY and CDR2 as SVGEGT. Trimming at V came to 2 bases and at J to 6 bases, leaving 7 bases not matched to a gene. This CDR3 spans 16 amino acids. Written as DNA, the CDR3 is TGTGCCAGCAGTTACGAAGGGACAGGGATGGCCGGGGAGCTGTTTTTT. It codes for CASSYEGTGMAGELFF.

V gene TRBV5-1 combines with J gene TRBJ2-3, with 10 bases fitting TRBD1. The germline CDR1 and CDR2 sequences are SGHRS and YFSETQ. The CDR3 totals 14 residues. With V trimmed by 4 bases and J by 5 bases, 4 bases remained unmatched. The CDR3 reads CASSLDRGRDTQYF. As DNA, the CDR3 is TGCGCCAGCAGCCTTGACAGGGGGCGAGATACGCAGTATTTT. The complete variable domain, with remaining parts taken from reference TRBV5-1 and TRBJ2-3, reads KAGVTQTPRYLIKTRGQQVTLSCSPISGHRSVSWYQQTPGQGLQFLFEYFSETQRNKGNFPGRFSGRQFSNSRSEMNVSTLELGDSALYLCASSLDRGRDTQYFGPGTRLTVL.

This clonotype was seen more than once but under ten times. This chain uses TRBV2 with TRBJ1-5, with D perhaps matching TRBD1 (6 bases). Trimming removed 5 bases at V and 3 bases at J, with 11 bases between. The CDR3 runs 14 residues. Germline CDR1 and CDR2: SNHLY and FYNNEI. CDR3 DNA sequence: TGTGCCAGCAGTATCGACAGGTCCAATCAGCCCCAGCATTTT. This sequence encodes CASSIDRSNQPQHF.

This clonotype was detected only a few times. V usage is TRBV20-1 and J usage is TRBJ2-3, with 8 nucleotides matching TRBD2. The CDR3 is 16 amino acids. Germline assignment: CDR1 DFQATT and CDR2 SNEGSKA (reference sequence). Losses at the gene ends were 2 bases for V and 6 bases for J; bases not matched to a gene: 13. The CDR3 loop reads CSARMRTGGTRDTQYF. CDR3 DNA: TGCAGTGCTAGAATGAGGACGGGAGGGACCCGGGATACGCAGTATTTT.

This clonotype was found a few times. This chain connects TRBV7-9 to TRBJ2-1; 7 nucleotides line up with TRBD2. Per germline, CDR1 SEHNR and CDR2 FQNEAQ (reference sequence). The ends lost 6 bases at V and 4 bases at J; junction bases unmatched: 9. The CDR3 totals 15 residues. The CDR3 region has the DNA TGTGCCAGCAGTCCTAGCGGAGAACGATACAATGAGCAGTTCTTC. This translates into CASSPSGERYNEQFF.